This TCR beta chain stems from a study of glioma-infiltrating T cells. Study-wide results and caveats: Above-expected tissue-blood divergence occurred in all gliomas, most in low-grade ones.

Germline loops: CDR1 MDHEN, CDR2 SYDVKM. This CDR3 region has 14 residues. J lost 4 bases, V lost 9 bases, and 11 bases had no gene match. This clonotype was seen repeatedly, ten times or more. No antigen is known for it. The iRepertoire nested amplicon-rescue multiplex PCR amplified TCR alpha and beta CDR3s from RNA. TCRdb re-derived calls from the multiplex PCR reads in MiXCR, one entry per CDR3 protein. The top ten clones hold about a quarter of a sample with about 130,000 distinct CDR3 sequences, about 22% of them seen once. The sequenced sample was glioma tissue, nonneoplastic brain tissue, or PBMCs (not recorded which). This sequence originates from a human donor with low-grade glioma or glioblastoma, undergoing nonglioma brain surgery, or in good health (not recorded which). The rearrangement joins TRBV28 to TRBJ2-7; TRBD2 agrees at 8 bases. The CDR3 reads CASGERGRAYEQYV. DNA for the CDR3: TGTGCCAGTGGGGAGCGGGGGAGAGCATACGAGCAGTACGTC.